One sample yielded the 12 T cell receptor beta chains listed below, sequenced in a study of cytomegalovirus exposure and HLA in healthy donors. The PCR was carried out with 60 Vbeta primers and 13 Jbeta primers. Profiled with immunoSEQ multiplex PCR; TCRdb holds only in-frame clones, not every one. The table has some 170,000 clones, roughly 80% seen once. Material: PBMCs. These receptors all stem from a man in his thirties or forties in good health and CMV-seropositive.

The rearrangement links TRBV7-3 to TRBJ2-1; 7 positions agree with TRBD1. CDR3 length equals 16 residues. The J segment lost 7 bases and the V segment lost 5 bases, leaving 14 bases of the junction unmatched. Germline values: CDR1 SGHTA, CDR2 FQGTGA. CDR3 DNA sequence: TGTGCCAGCAGCCCAAACGACAGGGTCGGATGGAATGAGCAGTTCTTC. Its protein is CASSPNDRVGWNEQFF.

This chain joins TRBV5-4 and TRBJ1-2, with 7 bases identical to TRBD1. From germline, CDR1 is SGHNT and CDR2 YYREEE (reference sequence). CDR3 length equals 16 residues. With 4 bases clipped from V and 3 bases from J, the junction kept 12 bases outside the gene matches. This CDR3 reads CASSPGQAPPDYGYTF. In DNA form, the CDR3 reads TGTGCCAGCAGCCCAGGACAGGCCCCCCCAGACTATGGCTACACCTTC.

The J gene is TRBJ1-2, the V gene TRBV5-4; the match to TRBD1 covers 9 bases. The CDR3 sequence is 14 residues long. Trimming removed 5 bases from V and 5 bases from J; junction bases left unmatched: 7. Germline V gene data show CDR1 as SGHNT and CDR2 as YYREEE (reference sequence). The CDR3 spells CASSPDRGGYGYTF. DNA for the CDR3: TGTGCCAGCAGTCCTGACAGGGGGGGTTATGGCTACACCTTC.

This chain uses TRBV30 with TRBJ2-3, with D maybe TRBD1 (8 bases). The CDR3 spans 18 residues. The V end was cut by 5 bases, the J end by 3 bases, with 27 bases between. Germline V gene data show CDR1 as GTSNPN and CDR2 as SVGIG (reference sequence). The CDR3 here is CAWAGTGERLALTDTQYF. CDR3 in DNA: TGTGCCTGGGCCGGGACAGGAGAGAGACTAGCTTTGACAGATACGCAGTATTTT.

Of note for this clone: A far larger clone is one base from this, pointing to a likely read error. The chain recombines TRBV25-1 with TRBJ2-7, with D possibly TRBD2 on 6 matching bases. Germline CDR1 MGHDK, CDR2 SYGVNS. The CDR3 is 11 residues long. The CDR3 DNA follows: TGTGCCTGCAGCCCGGGGGACGAGCAGTACTTC. Its translation: CACSPGDEQYF.

The J gene is TRBJ1-5, the V gene TRBV4-1; weak D call: TRBD1 (5 bases). Germline CDR1 and CDR2: MGHRA and YSYEKL. The CDR3 spans 16 residues. V lost 1 base to trimming and J lost 7 bases, with 17 bases between them. The DNA for the CDR3 is TGCGCCAGCAGCCAAGTAGAAGGGGTGATGAGGCAGCCCCAGCATTTT. As protein: CASSQVEGVMRQPQHF.

This clone was observed a single time. Other DNA variants within this sample encode the same CDR3. The chain carries TRBV6-1 and TRBJ2-7, with TRBD2 identical over 11 bases. Looked up from germline, CDR1 is MNHNS and CDR2 is SASEGT. The CDR3 extends over 15 amino acids. V dropped 4 bases and J dropped 1; count of bases not matched to a gene: 3. The CDR3 DNA sequence: TGTGCCAGCAGTGCCGGGACTAGCGGTTCCTACGAGCAGTACTTC. Its translation is CASSAGTSGSYEQYF.

Concerning this clone itself: Other DNA sequences from this sample encode an identical CDR3 as well. This rearrangement joins TRBV5-6 to TRBJ1-1, with D maybe TRBD1 (6 bases). Trimming left V 3 bases short and J 5 bases short, with 14 bases between. This CDR3 region has 14 residues. Germline CDR1 is SGHDT and CDR2 is YYEEEE. This CDR3 is CASSWGQGWTEAFF. The CDR3 DNA reads TGTGCCAGCAGCTGGGGGCAGGGTTGGACTGAAGCTTTCTTT.

This chain joins TRBV5-1 and TRBJ2-3, with TRBD1 matching 7 bases. The CDR3 is made up of 16 amino acids. From germline, CDR1 is SGHRS and CDR2 YFSETQ. The junction had 6 bases not matched to a gene; V was cut back by 0 bases and J by 2 bases. Here the CDR3 reads CASSLVPGGNTDTQYF. The DNA for the CDR3 is TGCGCCAGCAGCTTGGTACCAGGGGGAAACACAGATACGCAGTATTTT.

V gene TRBV4-1 combines with J gene TRBJ2-1; 7 bases are shared with TRBD2. This CDR3 contains 16 residues. V gave up 0 bases and J gave up 5 bases; unmatched junction bases: 7. Germline V gene data show CDR1 as MGHRA and CDR2 as YSYEKL. The CDR3 reads CASSQEEPSGHNEQFF. In DNA form, the CDR3 reads TGCGCCAGCAGCCAAGAAGAACCTAGCGGACACAATGAGCAGTTCTTC.

The chain joins TRBV4-1 to TRBJ1-1, with 9 bases lining up with TRBD1. CDR3 length equals 19 residues. The V segment lost 4 bases and the J segment 0 bases; nucleotides outside the gene matches: 15. Per germline, CDR1 MGHRA and CDR2 YSYEKL. This CDR3 is CASSPYGDRARELNTEAFF. As DNA, the CDR3 is TGCGCCAGCAGCCCTTATGGGGACAGGGCCCGAGAGCTGAACACTGAAGCTTTCTTT.

The CDR3 region is CSVDETSAETQYF. CDR3 DNA: TGCAGCGTTGATGAGACTAGCGCCGAGACCCAGTACTTC. The chain uses TRBV29-1 and TRBJ2-5, with 8 positions matching TRBD2. This CDR3 has 13 amino acids. Germline V gene sequence: CDR1 SQVTM, CDR2 ANQGSEA. Trimming cost V 3 bases and J 5 bases; bases outside gene matches: 5.